Each of the 14 T cell receptor beta chains below was sequenced from the same sample in a study of monozygotic twins with inflammatory bowel disease. Reanalyzing the 5' RACE reads, TCRdb keeps one entry per CDR3 protein, without DNA. This table lists 200,000 to 250,000 distinct CDR3 sequences. Input material: blood. The receptor set was obtained from a human donor with ulcerative colitis or Crohn's disease, or a healthy co-twin of an affected twin (not recorded which).

The chain carries TRBV20-1 and TRBJ1-6; TCRdb's D gene call, TRBD1, goes unchecked for lack of DNA. Looked up from germline, CDR1 is DFQATT and CDR2 is SNEGSKA (reference sequence). The length of the CDR3 is 13 residues. The CDR3 loop reads CSARLGQNSPLHF.

The chain has TRBV10-3 and TRBJ1-2. The CDR3 covers 13 residues. The germline V gene has CDR1 ENHRY and CDR2 SYGVKD. Here the CDR3 reads CAISESAGSGYTF.

The rearrangement uses TRBV19 and TRBJ2-6; the D gene TCRdb calls, TRBD2, cannot be checked with no DNA. The CDR3 loop spans 15 amino acids. Germline loops: CDR1 LNHDA, CDR2 SQIVND (reference sequence). CDR3 in amino acids: CASNPRQSEANVLTF.

The rearrangement joins TRBV3-1 to TRBJ2-7; TCRdb selects TRBD1, and the lack of DNA leaves this call unchecked. CDR1 and CDR2 (germline): LGHDT, YNNKEL (reference sequence). The length of the CDR3 is 15 residues. This CDR3 reads CASSGGGTGFSEQYF.

The chain links TRBV19 to TRBJ2-3. The V gene's germline CDR1 is LNHDA and CDR2 SQIVND (reference sequence). There are 14 residues in the CDR3. The CDR3 sequence is CASSIKASMDTQYF.

This chain links TRBV29-1 with TRBJ2-5; TCRdb selects TRBD1, and the lack of DNA leaves this call unchecked. This CDR3 is built from 12 residues. In germline, CDR1 is SQVTM, CDR2 ANQGSEA. This CDR3 is CSVTGGRETQYF.

This sequence joins TRBV5-8 and TRBJ2-7; TCRdb's D gene call, TRBD1, goes unchecked for lack of DNA. Germline V lookup: CDR1 SGHTS, CDR2 YDEGEE. CDR3 size: 15 residues. The CDR3 here is CASSPMGTGGYEQYF.

The V gene is TRBV5-6, the J gene TRBJ1-2; there is no DNA to check the TCRdb D call of TRBD1. Germline-derived CDR1 and CDR2 are SGHDT and YYEEEE. The CDR3 loop spans 15 amino acids. The CDR3 spells CASSLGRADLYGYTF.

The chain employs TRBV20-1 and TRBJ1-4; there is no DNA to check the TCRdb D call of TRBD1. The germline CDR1 and CDR2 sequences are DFQATT and SNEGSKA (reference sequence). This CDR3 has 13 amino acids. CDR3 in amino acids: CSPANGAGEKLFF.

The genes are TRBV7-8 and TRBJ1-1. Germline loops: CDR1 SGHVS, CDR2 FQNEAQ. The CDR3 has 17 residues. The CDR3 region is CASSPSRTSLMNTEAFF.

V and J are TRBV5-1 and TRBJ2-1; the D call of TRBD2 rests on TCRdb alone, since no DNA is present to check it. Germline-derived CDR1 and CDR2 are SGHRS and YFSETQ. The CDR3 totals 15 residues. The CDR3 sequence is CASSPGLAPYNEQFF.

The chain couples TRBV11-2 to TRBJ2-1. Germline CDR1 and CDR2: SGHAT and FQNNGV. The CDR3 sequence is 18 residues long. The CDR3: CASSLKGSYQIKFNEQFF.

The chain has TRBV7-2 and TRBJ1-4; as DNA is missing, the TRBD1 call by TCRdb cannot be tested. The CDR3 extends over 14 amino acids. Germline CDR1 and CDR2: SGHTA and FQGNSA. CDR3 region: CASSIYDRGEKLFF.

The rearrangement links TRBV11-2 to TRBJ1-4. The CDR3 is made up of 16 amino acids. Per the germline V gene, CDR1 is SGHAT and CDR2 is FQNNGV. CDR3 region: CASSRENLLANEKLFF. Based on the CDR3 plus reference TRBV11-2 and TRBJ1-4, the full variable domain is EAGVAQSPRYKIIEKRQSVAFWCNPISGHATLYWYQQILGQGPKLLIQFQNNGVVDDSQLPKDRFSAERLKGVDSTLKIQPAKLEDSAVYLCASSRENLLANEKLFFGSGTQLSVL.